This T cell receptor beta chain emerged from a study of T cells in Graves' hyperthyroidism and ophthalmopathy. Germline V gene sequence: CDR1 ENHRY, CDR2 SYGVKD. The junction had 5 bases not matched to a gene; V was cut back by 2 bases and J by 6 bases. This CDR3 has 15 residues. RNA transcripts served as the template for amplifying TCR beta CDR3 regions. The HTBI set primed first-round TCR CDR3 RT-PCR. TCRdb reanalysed the multiplex PCR reads using MiXCR and keeps one entry per CDR3 protein. The sample holds a few hundred thousand distinct CDR3 sequences, around 42% seen once. The sequence was obtained from a woman between 18 and 29 years old with Graves' hyperthyroidism. V usage is TRBV10-3 and J usage is TRBJ2-2; 8 bases are a match to TRBD2. Material for sequencing was peripheral blood or thyroid tissue (not recorded which). The CDR3 DNA reads as TGTGCCATCAGTGAGACCTTAGCGGGATCCGGGGAGCTGTTTTTT. Protein product: CAISETLAGSGELFF.